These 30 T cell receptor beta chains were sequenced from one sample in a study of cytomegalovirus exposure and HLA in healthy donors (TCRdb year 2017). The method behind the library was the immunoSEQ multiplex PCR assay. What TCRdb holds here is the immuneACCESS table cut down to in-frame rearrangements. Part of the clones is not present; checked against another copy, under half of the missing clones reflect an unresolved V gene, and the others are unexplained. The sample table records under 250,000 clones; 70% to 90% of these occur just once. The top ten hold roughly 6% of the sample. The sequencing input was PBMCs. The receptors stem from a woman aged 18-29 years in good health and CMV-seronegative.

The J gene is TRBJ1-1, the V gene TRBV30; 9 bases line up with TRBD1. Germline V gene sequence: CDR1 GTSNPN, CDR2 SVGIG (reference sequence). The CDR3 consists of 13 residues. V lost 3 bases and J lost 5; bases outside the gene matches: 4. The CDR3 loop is CAWRTGGWTEAFF. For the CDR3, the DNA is TGTGCCTGGAGGACAGGGGGATGGACTGAAGCTTTCTTT. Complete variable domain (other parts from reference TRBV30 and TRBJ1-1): SQTIHQWPATLVQPVGSPLSLECTVEGTSNPNLYWYRQAAGRGLQLLFYSVGIGQISSEVPQNLSASRPQDRQFILSSKKLLLSDSGFYLCAWRTGGWTEAFFGQGTRLTVV.

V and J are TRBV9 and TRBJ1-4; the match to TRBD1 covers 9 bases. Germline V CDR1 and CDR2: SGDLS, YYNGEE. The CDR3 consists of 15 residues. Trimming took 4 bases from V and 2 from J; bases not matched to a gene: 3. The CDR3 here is CASSLTGGTNEKLFF. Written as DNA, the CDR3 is TGTGCCAGCAGCCTGACAGGGGGTACTAATGAAAAACTGTTTTTT.

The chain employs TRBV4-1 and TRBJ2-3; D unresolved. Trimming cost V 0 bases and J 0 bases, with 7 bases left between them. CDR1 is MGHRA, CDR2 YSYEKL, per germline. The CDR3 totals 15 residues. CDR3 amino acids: CASSQEGYSTDTQYF. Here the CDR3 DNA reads TGCGCCAGCAGCCAAGAAGGATATAGCACAGATACGCAGTATTTT.

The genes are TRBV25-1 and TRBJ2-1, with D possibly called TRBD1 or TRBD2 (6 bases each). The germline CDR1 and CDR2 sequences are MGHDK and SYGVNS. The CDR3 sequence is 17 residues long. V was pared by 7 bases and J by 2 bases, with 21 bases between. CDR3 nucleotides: TGTGCCAGCACCCGAACCTGGCGGGACAAGGCCTACAATGAGCAGTTCTTC. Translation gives CASTRTWRDKAYNEQFF.

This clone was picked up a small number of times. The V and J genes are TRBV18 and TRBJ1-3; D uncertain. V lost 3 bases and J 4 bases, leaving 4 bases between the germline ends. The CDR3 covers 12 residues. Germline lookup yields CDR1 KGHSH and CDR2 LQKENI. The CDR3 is CASSPEGNTIYF. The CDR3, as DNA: TGTGCCAGCTCACCGGAAGGAAACACCATATATTTT.

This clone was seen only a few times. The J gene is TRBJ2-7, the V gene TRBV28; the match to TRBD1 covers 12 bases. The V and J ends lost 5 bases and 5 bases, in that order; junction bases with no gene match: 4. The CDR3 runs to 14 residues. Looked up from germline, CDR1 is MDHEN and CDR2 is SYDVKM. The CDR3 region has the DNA TGTGCCAGCAGTCCGGGACAGGGGGCGGACGAGCAGTACTTC. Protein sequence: CASSPGQGADEQYF.

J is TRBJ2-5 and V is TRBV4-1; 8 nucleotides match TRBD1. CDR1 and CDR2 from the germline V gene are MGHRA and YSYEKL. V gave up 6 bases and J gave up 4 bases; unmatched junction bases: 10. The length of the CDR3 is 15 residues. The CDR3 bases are TGCGCCAGCAGGGAAACAGGGGGGTGGAGAGAGACCCAGTACTTC. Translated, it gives CASRETGGWRETQYF.

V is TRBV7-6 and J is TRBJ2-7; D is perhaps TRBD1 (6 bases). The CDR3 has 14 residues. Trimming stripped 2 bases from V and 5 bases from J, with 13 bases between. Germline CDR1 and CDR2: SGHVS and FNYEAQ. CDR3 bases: TGTGCCAGCAGCTTACAGGGGACCGTCGACGAGCAGTACTTC. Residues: CASSLQGTVDEQYF. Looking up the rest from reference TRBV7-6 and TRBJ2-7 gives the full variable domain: GAGVSQSPRYKVTKRGQDVALRCDPISGHVSLYWYRQALGQGPEFLTYFNYEAQQDKSGLPNDRFSAERPEGSISTLTIQRTEQRDSAMYRCASSLQGTVDEQYFGPGTRLTVT.

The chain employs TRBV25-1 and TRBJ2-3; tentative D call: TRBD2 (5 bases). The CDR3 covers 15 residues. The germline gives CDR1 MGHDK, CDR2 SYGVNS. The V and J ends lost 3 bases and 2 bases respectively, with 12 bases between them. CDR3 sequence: CASSDAPGYTDTQYF. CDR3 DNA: TGTGCCAGCAGTGACGCCCCGGGGTACACAGATACGCAGTATTTT.

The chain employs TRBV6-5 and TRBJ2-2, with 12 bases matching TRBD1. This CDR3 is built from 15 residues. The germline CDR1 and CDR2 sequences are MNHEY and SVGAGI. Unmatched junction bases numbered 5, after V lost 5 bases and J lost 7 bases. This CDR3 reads CASSQGQGAGGELFF. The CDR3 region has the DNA TGTGCCAGCAGTCAGGGACAGGGGGCTGGCGGGGAGCTGTTTTTT.

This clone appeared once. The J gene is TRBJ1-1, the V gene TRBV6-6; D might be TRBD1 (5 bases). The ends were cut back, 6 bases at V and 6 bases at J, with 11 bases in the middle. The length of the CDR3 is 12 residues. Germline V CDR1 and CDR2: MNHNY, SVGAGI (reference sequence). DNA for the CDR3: TGTGCCAGCAGGGAGGGGTTGCCTGAAGCTTTCTTT. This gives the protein CASREGLPEAFF.

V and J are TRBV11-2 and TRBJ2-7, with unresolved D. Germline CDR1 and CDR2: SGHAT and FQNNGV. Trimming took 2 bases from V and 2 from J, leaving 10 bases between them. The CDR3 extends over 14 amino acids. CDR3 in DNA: TGTGCCAGCAGCTTATTGAGGCAGCCCTACGAGCAGTACTTC. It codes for CASSLLRQPYEQYF.

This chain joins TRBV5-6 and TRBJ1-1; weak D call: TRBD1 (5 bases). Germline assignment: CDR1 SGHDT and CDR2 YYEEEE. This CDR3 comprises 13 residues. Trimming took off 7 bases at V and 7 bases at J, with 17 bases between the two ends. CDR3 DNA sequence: TGTGCCAGCTCCCGAGGGTGGGGGAGTGAAGCTTTCTTT. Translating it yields CASSRGWGSEAFF. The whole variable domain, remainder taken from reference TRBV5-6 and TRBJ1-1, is DAGVTQSPTHLIKTRGQQVTLRCSPKSGHDTVSWYQQALGQGPQFIFQYYEEEERQRGNFPDRFSGHQFPNYSSELNVNALLLGDSALYLCASSRGWGSEAFFGQGTRLTVV.

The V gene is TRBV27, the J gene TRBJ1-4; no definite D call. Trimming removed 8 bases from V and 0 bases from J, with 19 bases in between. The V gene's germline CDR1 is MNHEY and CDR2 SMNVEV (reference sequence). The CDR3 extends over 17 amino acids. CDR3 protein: CASALNRSPPTNEKLFF. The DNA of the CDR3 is TGTGCCAGCGCCCTAAATCGGTCCCCCCCAACTAATGAAAAACTGTTTTTT.

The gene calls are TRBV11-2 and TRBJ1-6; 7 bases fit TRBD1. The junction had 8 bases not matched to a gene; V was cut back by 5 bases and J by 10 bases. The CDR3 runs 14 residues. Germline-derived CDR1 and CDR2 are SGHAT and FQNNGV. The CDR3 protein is CASSTTGVGSPLHF. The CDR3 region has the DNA TGTGCCAGCAGCACAACAGGGGTTGGGTCACCCCTCCACTTT.

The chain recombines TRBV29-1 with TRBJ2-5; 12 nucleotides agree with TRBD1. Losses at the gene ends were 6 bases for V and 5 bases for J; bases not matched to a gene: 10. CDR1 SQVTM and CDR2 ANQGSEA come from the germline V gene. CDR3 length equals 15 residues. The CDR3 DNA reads TGCAGCGTCTCCCGGGACAGGGGGCTAGCGGAGACCCAGTACTTC. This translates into CSVSRDRGLAETQYF. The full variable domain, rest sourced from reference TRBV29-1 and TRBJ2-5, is SAVISQKPSRDICQRGTSLTIQCQVDSQVTMMFWYRQQPGQSLTLIATANQGSEATYESGFVIDKFPISRPNLTFSTLTVSNMSPEDSSIYLCSVSRDRGLAETQYFGPGTRLLVL.

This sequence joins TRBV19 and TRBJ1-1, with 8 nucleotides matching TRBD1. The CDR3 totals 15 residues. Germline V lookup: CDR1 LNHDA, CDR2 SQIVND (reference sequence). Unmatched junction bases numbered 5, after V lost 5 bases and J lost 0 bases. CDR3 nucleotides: TGTGCCAGTAGTCATGGACAGGGTTTGAACACTGAAGCTTTCTTT. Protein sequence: CASSHGQGLNTEAFF. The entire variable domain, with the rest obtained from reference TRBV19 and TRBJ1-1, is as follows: DGGITQSPKYLFRKEGQNVTLSCEQNLNHDAMYWYRQDPGQGLRLIYYSQIVNDFQKGDIAEGYSVSREKKESFPLTVTSAQKNPTAFYLCASSHGQGLNTEAFFGQGTRLTVV.

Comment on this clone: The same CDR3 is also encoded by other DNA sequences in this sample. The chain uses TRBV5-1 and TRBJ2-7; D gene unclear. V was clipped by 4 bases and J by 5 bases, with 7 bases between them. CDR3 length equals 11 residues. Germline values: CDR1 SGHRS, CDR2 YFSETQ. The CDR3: CASSREDEQYF. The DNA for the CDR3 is TGCGCCAGCAGCAGAGAGGACGAGCAGTACTTC.

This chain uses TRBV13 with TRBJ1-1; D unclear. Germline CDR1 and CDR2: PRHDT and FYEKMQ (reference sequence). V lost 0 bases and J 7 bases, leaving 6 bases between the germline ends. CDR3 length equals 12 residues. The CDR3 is CASSLGYSEAFF. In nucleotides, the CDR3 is TGTGCCAGCAGCTTAGGGTACAGTGAAGCTTTCTTT.

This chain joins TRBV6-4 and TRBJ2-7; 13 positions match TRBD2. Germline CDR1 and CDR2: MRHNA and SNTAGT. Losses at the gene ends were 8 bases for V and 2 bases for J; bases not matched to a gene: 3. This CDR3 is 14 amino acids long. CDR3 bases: TGTGCCAGCCGGACTAGCGGGGGAACCTACGAGCAGTACTTC. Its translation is CASRTSGGTYEQYF.

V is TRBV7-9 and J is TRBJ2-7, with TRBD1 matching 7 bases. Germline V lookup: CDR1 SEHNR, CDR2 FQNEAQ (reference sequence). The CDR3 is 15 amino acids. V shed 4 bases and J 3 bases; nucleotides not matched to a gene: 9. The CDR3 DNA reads TGTGCCAGCAGCTCCCCTAGGGGGCGAAGCTACGAGCAGTACTTC. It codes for CASSSPRGRSYEQYF.

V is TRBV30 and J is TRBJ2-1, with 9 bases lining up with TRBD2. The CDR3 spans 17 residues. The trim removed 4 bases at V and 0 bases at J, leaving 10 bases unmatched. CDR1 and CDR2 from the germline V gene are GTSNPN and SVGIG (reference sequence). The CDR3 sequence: CAWKHSGGPSSYNEQFF. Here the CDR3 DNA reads TGTGCCTGGAAACATAGCGGGGGACCGAGCTCCTACAATGAGCAGTTCTTC.

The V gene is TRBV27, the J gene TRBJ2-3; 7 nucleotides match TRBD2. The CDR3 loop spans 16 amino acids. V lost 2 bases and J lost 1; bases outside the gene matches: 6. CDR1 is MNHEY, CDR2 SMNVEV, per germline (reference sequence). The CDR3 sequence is CASSLVAGIGTDTQYF. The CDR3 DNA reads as TGTGCCAGCAGTTTAGTAGCGGGCATCGGCACAGATACGCAGTATTTT.

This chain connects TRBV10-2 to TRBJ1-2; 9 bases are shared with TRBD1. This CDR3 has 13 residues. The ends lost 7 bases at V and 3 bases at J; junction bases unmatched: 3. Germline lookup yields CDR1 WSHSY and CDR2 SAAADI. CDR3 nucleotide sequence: TGCGCCAGCACCCGACAGGGGGACTATGGCTACACCTTC. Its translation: CASTRQGDYGYTF.

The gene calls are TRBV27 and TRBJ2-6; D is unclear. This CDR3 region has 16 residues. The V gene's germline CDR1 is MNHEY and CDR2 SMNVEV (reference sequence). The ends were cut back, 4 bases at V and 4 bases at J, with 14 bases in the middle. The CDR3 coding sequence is TGTGCCAGCAGTTATTGGAGAGCAAGCGGGGCCAACGTCCTGACTTTC. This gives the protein CASSYWRASGANVLTF.

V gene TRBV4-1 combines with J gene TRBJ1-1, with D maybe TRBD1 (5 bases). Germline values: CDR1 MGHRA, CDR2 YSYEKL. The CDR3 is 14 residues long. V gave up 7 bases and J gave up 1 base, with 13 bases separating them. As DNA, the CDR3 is TGCGCCAGCACCCCGGGACCGACGAACACTGAAGCTTTCTTT. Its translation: CASTPGPTNTEAFF.

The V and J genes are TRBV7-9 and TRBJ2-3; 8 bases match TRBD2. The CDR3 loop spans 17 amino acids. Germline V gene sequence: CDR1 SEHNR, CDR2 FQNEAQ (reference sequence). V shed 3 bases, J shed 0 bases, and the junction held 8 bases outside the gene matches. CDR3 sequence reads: CASSFRRGAGSTDTQYF. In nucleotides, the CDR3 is TGTGCCAGCAGCTTCAGGCGGGGGGCCGGGAGCACAGATACGCAGTATTTT.

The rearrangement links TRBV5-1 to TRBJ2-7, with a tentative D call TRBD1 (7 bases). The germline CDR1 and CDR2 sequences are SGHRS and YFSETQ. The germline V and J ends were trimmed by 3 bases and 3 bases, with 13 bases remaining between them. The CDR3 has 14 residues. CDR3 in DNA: TGCGCCAGCAGCTCGGGGGACAGTCTCTACGAGCAGTACTTC. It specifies CASSSGDSLYEQYF. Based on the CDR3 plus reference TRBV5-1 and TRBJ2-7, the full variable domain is KAGVTQTPRYLIKTRGQQVTLSCSPISGHRSVSWYQQTPGQGLQFLFEYFSETQRNKGNFPGRFSGRQFSNSRSEMNVSTLELGDSALYLCASSSGDSLYEQYFGPGTRLTVT.

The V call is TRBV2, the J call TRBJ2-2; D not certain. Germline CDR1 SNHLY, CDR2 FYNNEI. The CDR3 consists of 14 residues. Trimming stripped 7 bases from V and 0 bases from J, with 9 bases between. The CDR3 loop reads CASKRSANTGELFF. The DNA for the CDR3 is TGTGCCAGCAAAAGATCCGCGAACACCGGGGAGCTGTTTTTT.

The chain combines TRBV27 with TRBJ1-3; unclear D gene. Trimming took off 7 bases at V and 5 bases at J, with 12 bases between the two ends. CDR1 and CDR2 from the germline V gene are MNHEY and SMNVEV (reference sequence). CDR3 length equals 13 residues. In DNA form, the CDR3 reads TGTGCCAGCACCGGAGGGAATAGAAACACCATATATTTT. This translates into CASTGGNRNTIYF.